Presented here are 27 T cell receptor beta chains from one specimen sequenced in a study of OX40 agonist ivuxolimab in advanced cancers. This table comes from immunoSEQ multiplex PCR, and its TCRdb copy is limited to in-frame clones, with some not included. Among approximately 16,000 clones listed, 80% to 90% were seen once. This sample comprised CD4+ or CD8+ T cells sorted from blood, obtained in a trial of the OX40 agonist ivuxolimab. These receptors originate from an adult with an advanced solid tumor such as melanoma, head and neck, liver or kidney cancer.

The gene calls are TRBV27 and TRBJ2-7; D not resolved. The germline CDR1 and CDR2 sequences are MNHEY and SMNVEV (reference sequence). The CDR3 spans 14 residues. Trimming took 1 base from V and 2 from J, leaving 9 bases between them. As DNA, the CDR3 is TGTGCCAGCAGTTTATTTGCCTCGCCCTACGAGCAGTACTTC. It codes for CASSLFASPYEQYF.

The chain has TRBV11-3 and TRBJ2-3, with D perhaps matching TRBD2 (5 bases). V lost 4 bases and J 4 bases, leaving 18 bases between the germline ends. CDR1 SGHNT and CDR2 YENEEA come from the germline V gene. This CDR3 is 16 amino acids long. As DNA, the CDR3 is TGTGCCAGCAGCTCGCGACTACTCGGAACCCCAGATACGCAGTATTTT. Its translation: CASSSRLLGTPDTQYF.

The rearrangement uses TRBV7-9 and TRBJ1-1; D gene unclear. Germline CDR1 SEHNR, CDR2 FQNEAQ (reference sequence). V was clipped by 5 bases and J by 2 bases, with 9 bases between them. The CDR3 contains 13 residues. CDR3 amino acids: CASSQLINTEAFF. The DNA for the CDR3 is TGTGCCAGCAGCCAGTTGATTAACACTGAAGCTTTCTTT.

V gene TRBV19 combines with J gene TRBJ1-1; the D gene is possibly TRBD1 (5 bases). The V end lost 2 bases, the J end lost 5 bases, and 12 bases lay between the germline ends. CDR3 size: 14 residues. Germline loops: CDR1 LNHDA, CDR2 SQIVND (reference sequence). The CDR3 DNA is TGTGCCAGTAGTATATCTCTACAGGTGACTGAAGCTTTCTTT. It translates to CASSISLQVTEAFF.

The chain combines TRBV15 with TRBJ2-7; D not resolved. The CDR3 is made up of 14 amino acids. V was clipped by 0 bases and J by 0 bases, with 6 bases between them. Germline assignment: CDR1 LNHNV and CDR2 YYDKDF (reference sequence). The CDR3 protein is CATSREIPSYEQYF. Here the CDR3 DNA reads TGTGCCACCAGCAGAGAGATCCCCTCCTACGAGCAGTACTTC.

This sequence joins TRBV27 and TRBJ2-3, with TRBD1 as a possible D gene (7 bases). This CDR3 has 17 residues. Trimming shortened V by 7 bases and J by 2 bases, and 22 bases separated the two germline ends. Germline V gene lookup returns CDR1 MNHEY and CDR2 SMNVEV (reference sequence). CDR3 bases: TGTGCCAGCAAGGGGGGCAGGGGGACCAGTTACACAGATACGCAGTATTTT. Its protein product is CASKGGRGTSYTDTQYF.

This chain uses TRBV9 with TRBJ2-7; D might be TRBD1 or TRBD2, each matching 5 bases. The V end was cut by 3 bases, the J end by 9 bases, with 16 bases between. Germline V gives CDR1 SGDLS, CDR2 YYNGEE. The CDR3 has 13 amino acids. DNA of the CDR3: TGTGCCAGCAGCGCCCCGGACGGGACCCGGCAGTACTTC. Residues: CASSAPDGTRQYF. Complete variable domain (other parts from reference TRBV9 and TRBJ2-7): DSGVTQTPKHLITATGQRVTLRCSPRSGDLSVYWYQQSLDQGLQFLIQYYNGEERAKGNILERFSAQQFPDLHSELNLSSLELGDSALYFCASSAPDGTRQYFGPGTRLTVT.

By share of the sample, this clone is medium-sized. This chain uses TRBV5-3 with TRBJ1-4, with TRBD1 matching over 7 bases. TRBV5-3 belongs to the ORF category, with a function that is uncertain. Trimming at V came to 8 bases and at J to 4 bases, leaving 11 bases not matched to a gene. This CDR3 is built from 15 residues. The chain's CDR3 is CASTTVGQNNEKLFF. The CDR3 DNA follows: TGTGCCAGCACCACGGTGGGACAGAATAATGAAAAACTGTTTTTT.

The chain joins TRBV6-6 to TRBJ1-2; D gene ambiguous. Trimming stripped 2 bases from V and 0 bases from J, with 10 bases between. The germline V gene has CDR1 MNHNY and CDR2 SVGAGI (reference sequence). This CDR3 spans 15 amino acids. In nucleotides, the CDR3 is TGTGCCAGCAGTTACGCCAACCCAGCTAACTATGGCTACACCTTC. Its protein is CASSYANPANYGYTF.

V is TRBV5-1 and J is TRBJ2-1; a possible D gene is TRBD2 (5 bases). Trimming took 5 bases from V and 6 from J, leaving 12 bases between them. The CDR3 covers 13 residues. CDR1 and CDR2 from the germline V gene are SGHRS and YFSETQ. CDR3 DNA: TGCGCCAGCAGGTCGGGAAGCCCCAATGAGCAGTTCTTC. Translating it yields CASRSGSPNEQFF.

The V gene is TRBV9, the J gene TRBJ2-5; D unresolved. The ends were cut back, 0 bases at V and 2 bases at J, with 5 bases in the middle. CDR1 is SGDLS, CDR2 YYNGEE, per germline. This CDR3 is built from 13 residues. The CDR3 here is CASSVGLQETQYF. In DNA form, the CDR3 reads TGTGCCAGCAGCGTAGGATTGCAAGAGACCCAGTACTTC.

The chain couples TRBV27 to TRBJ2-7; D unclear. Per the germline V gene, CDR1 is MNHEY and CDR2 is SMNVEV (reference sequence). Trimming left V 7 bases short and J 7 bases short, with 17 bases between. This CDR3 has 13 residues. Here the CDR3 DNA reads TGTGCCAGCACCCAACACCCCAAACTGGAGCAGTACTTC. Translation gives CASTQHPKLEQYF.

This chain uses TRBV12-2 with TRBJ1-1; the table's D call, TRBD1, was not checked against the DNA. TRBV12-2 is a pseudogene locus. CDR3 length: 20 residues. CDR3 DNA: TGTGCAAGTCGCTTAGTGGTTTTCACCTTCCGGGACAGTGGGAACACTGAAGCTTTCTTT. This translates into CASRLVVFTFRDSGNTEAFF.

The chain carries TRBV18 and TRBJ2-1, with unresolved D. The CDR3 contains 12 residues. V was pared by 2 bases and J by 7 bases, with 6 bases between. Per the germline V gene, CDR1 is KGHSH and CDR2 is LQKENI. The CDR3: CASSPNGNEQFF. As DNA, the CDR3 is TGTGCCAGCTCACCAAATGGTAATGAGCAGTTCTTC.

This chain uses TRBV6-1 with TRBJ2-3, with D uncertain. Between the trimmed V and J ends, which lost 4 bases and 6 bases, there was a span of 8 bases. Germline assignment: CDR1 MNHNS and CDR2 SASEGT. The CDR3 spans 12 residues. In DNA form, the CDR3 reads TGTGCCAGCAGTGCATGGGCGGATACGCAGTATTTT. This codes for CASSAWADTQYF.

V is TRBV13 and J is TRBJ2-1, with D perhaps TRBD1 (7 bases). The ends were cut back, 2 bases at V and 8 bases at J, with 10 bases in the middle. The CDR3 has 13 amino acids. The germline V gene has CDR1 PRHDT and CDR2 FYEKMQ (reference sequence). CDR3: CASSLRGTDEQFF. CDR3 DNA sequence: TGTGCCAGCAGCTTACGGGGGACAGATGAGCAGTTCTTC.

The rearrangement uses TRBV4-2 and TRBJ1-3; the D gene is possibly TRBD1 (6 bases). Trimming cost V 3 bases and J 2 bases, with 17 bases left between them. Germline V lookup: CDR1 LGHNA, CDR2 YNFKEQ. The CDR3 length is 17 residues. The CDR3 region is CASSHHPRTETGNTIYF. CDR3 nucleotide sequence: TGTGCCAGCAGCCACCACCCCCGGACAGAGACTGGAAACACCATATATTTT.

This sequence joins TRBV6-6 and TRBJ2-3; a weak D match, TRBD1 (6 bases). The CDR3 is made up of 12 amino acids. V gave up 4 bases and J gave up 5 bases, with 7 bases separating them. The germline gives CDR1 MNHNY, CDR2 SVGAGI (reference sequence). In nucleotides, the CDR3 is TGTGCCAGCAGTTCAGGGGAAGATACGCAGTATTTT. This gives the protein CASSSGEDTQYF.

The V call is TRBV4-3, the J call TRBJ2-1; no clear D gene. CDR1 is LGHNA and CDR2 is YSLEER in the germline V gene. The V end was cut by 0 bases, the J end by 10 bases, with 19 bases between. The CDR3 is made up of 16 amino acids. The CDR3 DNA sequence: TGCGCCAGCAGCCAAGAGGGCTGGACCTCTTACCGGGAGCAGTTCTTC. Protein sequence: CASSQEGWTSYREQFF.

The chain joins TRBV7-3 to TRBJ2-7; D is possibly TRBD1 or TRBD2 (5 bases each). In germline, CDR1 is SGHTA, CDR2 FQGTGA. This CDR3 region has 16 residues. Trimming took off 0 bases at V and 6 bases at J, with 18 bases between the two ends. The CDR3 DNA sequence: TGTGCCAGCAGCTTAACTTCGGGACGGATGGTCGGCGAGCAGTACTTC. Its translation: CASSLTSGRMVGEQYF.

The J gene is TRBJ1-1, the V gene TRBV5-6, with a tentative D call TRBD1 (5 bases). Germline V gives CDR1 SGHDT, CDR2 YYEEEE. The CDR3 length is 16 residues. Trimming shortened V by 4 bases and J by 8 bases, and 24 bases separated the two germline ends. CDR3 sequence (DNA): TGTGCCAGCAGCACGCCTCAAGGGACGGGTTATGACGAAGCTTTCTTT. It is translated as CASSTPQGTGYDEAFF.

This clone was seen only once. Here the CDR3 DNA reads TGTGCCAGCAGTCCGTCCCCACAGGGAATAGTTTACGAGCAGTACTTC. It yields the protein CASSPSPQGIVYEQYF. V gene TRBV27 combines with J gene TRBJ2-7; possible D gene TRBD1, 6 bases. The CDR3 is 16 amino acids. Trimming cost V 5 bases and J 4 bases, with 21 bases left between them. Germline CDR1 MNHEY, CDR2 SMNVEV (reference sequence).

Of note for this clone: A read error may produce the germline difference seen at one junction end. The genes are TRBV29-1 and TRBJ2-3; TRBD1 might be the D (6 bases). The germline CDR1 and CDR2 sequences are SQVTM and ANQGSEA. This CDR3 is 8 amino acids long. Here the CDR3 DNA reads TGCAGCGTTGCAGACAGGTCTTTT. It is translated as CSVADRSF.

This chain uses TRBV12-5 with TRBJ2-3; weak D call: TRBD1 (5 bases). Trimming removed 0 bases from V and 4 bases from J, with 11 bases in between. CDR1 and CDR2 (germline): LGHNT, FRNRAP. The CDR3 consists of 15 residues. The CDR3 region is CASGLVTGPPDTQYF. CDR3 bases: TGTGCTAGTGGTTTGGTAACAGGACCCCCAGATACGCAGTATTTT.

This clone is medium-sized in the sample. The V call is TRBV4-1, the J call TRBJ1-1; D gene unclear. The CDR3 totals 14 residues. The V end lost 0 bases, the J end lost 3 bases, and 8 bases lay between the germline ends. Germline V gene data show CDR1 as MGHRA and CDR2 as YSYEKL. The CDR3 DNA sequence: TGCGCCAGCAGCCAAGATAGCCCGTACACTGAAGCTTTCTTT. It yields the protein CASSQDSPYTEAFF.

This clone was counted once. The chain uses TRBV27 and TRBJ1-1; tentatively, D is TRBD1 (5 bases). The CDR3 has 13 residues. CDR1 MNHEY and CDR2 SMNVEV come from the germline V gene (reference sequence). V shed 2 bases and J shed 1 base, with 5 bases lying between them. The CDR3 reads CASSLQGNTEAFF. In DNA, the CDR3 is TGTGCCAGCAGTTTACAGGGGAACACTGAAGCTTTCTTT.

The J gene is TRBJ1-1, the V gene TRBV6-1, with D unclear. The CDR3 contains 13 residues. V gave up 11 bases and J gave up 4 bases, with 17 bases separating them. In germline, CDR1 is MNHNS, CDR2 SASEGT. The CDR3 sequence: CAGRWHEGTEAFF. DNA of the CDR3: TGTGCCGGAAGGTGGCATGAGGGCACTGAAGCTTTCTTT.